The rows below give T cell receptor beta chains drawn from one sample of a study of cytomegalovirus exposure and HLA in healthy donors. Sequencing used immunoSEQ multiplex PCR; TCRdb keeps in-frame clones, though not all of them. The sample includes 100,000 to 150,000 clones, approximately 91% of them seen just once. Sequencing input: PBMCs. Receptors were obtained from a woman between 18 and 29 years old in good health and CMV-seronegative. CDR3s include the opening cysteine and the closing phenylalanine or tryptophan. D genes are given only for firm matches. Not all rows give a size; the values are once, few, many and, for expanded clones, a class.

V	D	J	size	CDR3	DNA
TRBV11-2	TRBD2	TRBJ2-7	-	CASSSSGKYEQYF	TGTGCCAGCAGCTCAAGCGGGAAGTACGAGCAGTACTTC
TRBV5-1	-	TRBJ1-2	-	CASSLQNREGDGYTF	TGCGCCAGCAGCCTACAGAACAGGGAAGGGGATGGCTACACCTTC
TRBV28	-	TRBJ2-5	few	CASSLPGREETQYF	TGTGCCAGCAGTTTACCCGGCAGGGAAGAGACCCAGTACTTC
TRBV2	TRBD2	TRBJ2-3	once	CAGATSGSTDTQYF	TGTGCCGGGGCGACTAGCGGGAGTACAGATACGCAGTATTTT
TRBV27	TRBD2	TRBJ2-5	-	CASSFLPGLEKETQYF	TGTGCCAGCAGTTTCCTCCCGGGACTAGAGAAAGAGACCCAGTACTTC
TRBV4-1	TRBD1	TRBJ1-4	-	CASSLRDRQNEKLFF	TGCGCCAGCAGCCTACGGGACAGGCAAAATGAAAAACTGTTTTTT
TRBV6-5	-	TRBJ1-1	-	CASCPQGQQNTEAFF	TGTGCCAGCTGTCCCCAAGGACAGCAGAACACTGAAGCTTTCTTT
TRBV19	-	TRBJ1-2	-	CATNGRGVDGYTF	TGTGCCACTAATGGACGGGGGGTCGATGGCTACACCTTC
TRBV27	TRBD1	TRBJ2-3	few	CASSFRRAGGSTDTQYF	TGTGCCAGCAGTTTTCGTAGGGCAGGGGGTAGCACAGATACGCAGTATTTT
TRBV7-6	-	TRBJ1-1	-	CASSLHGHIEAFF	TGTGCCAGCAGCCTGCACGGTCATATCGAAGCTTTCTTT
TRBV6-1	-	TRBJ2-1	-	CASSFSGSYNEQFF	TGTGCCAGCAGCTTTAGCGGCTCCTACAATGAGCAGTTCTTC
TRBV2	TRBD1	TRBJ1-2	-	CASSLTGPLNYGYTF	TGTGCCAGCAGCCTGACAGGGCCACTCAACTATGGCTACACCTTC
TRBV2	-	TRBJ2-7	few	CASRPQGQSHYEQYF	TGTGCCAGCAGACCTCAAGGACAGTCACACTACGAGCAGTACTTC
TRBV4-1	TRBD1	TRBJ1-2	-	CASSQGQGARCYGYTF	TGCGCCAGCAGCCAAGGACAGGGGGCGCGATGTTATGGCTACACCTTC
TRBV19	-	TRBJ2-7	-	CASSIAQQAPYEQYF	TGTGCCAGTAGTATAGCCCAGCAGGCCCCCTACGAGCAGTACTTC
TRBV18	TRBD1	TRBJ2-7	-	CASSPDRGVHEQYF	TGTGCCAGCTCACCAGACAGGGGAGTACACGAGCAGTACTTC
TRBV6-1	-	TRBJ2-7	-	CASNSNPGTTYEQYF	TGTGCCAGCAACTCAAACCCCGGCACTACCTACGAGCAGTACTTC
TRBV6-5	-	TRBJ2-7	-	CASRNTEIYEQYF	TGTGCCAGCAGAAATACAGAAATCTACGAGCAGTACTTC
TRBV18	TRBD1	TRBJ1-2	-	CASSPRTGRGSGNYGYTF	TGTGCCAGCTCACCCAGGACAGGGAGGGGTAGTGGGAACTATGGCTACACCTTC
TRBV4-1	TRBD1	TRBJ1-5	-	CASSQDDRVGQPQHF	TGCGCCAGCAGCCAAGATGACAGGGTGGGTCAGCCCCAGCATTTT
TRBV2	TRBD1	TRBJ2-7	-	CASILQGAYEQYF	TGTGCCAGCATCCTGCAGGGGGCCTACGAGCAGTACTTC
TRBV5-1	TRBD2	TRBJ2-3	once	CASSPRLASDTQYF	TGCGCCAGCAGCCCCCGACTAGCTTCGGATACGCAGTATTTT
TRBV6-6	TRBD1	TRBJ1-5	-	CASSTDRGTQPQHF	TGTGCCAGCAGCACCGACAGGGGGACTCAGCCCCAGCATTTT
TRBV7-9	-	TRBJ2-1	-	CASSFRGLGQEQFF	TGTGCCAGCAGTTTTAGAGGCTTAGGTCAGGAGCAGTTCTTC
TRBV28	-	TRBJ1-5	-	CASSFFGDNQPQHF	TGTGCCAGCAGTTTTTTCGGGGACAATCAGCCCCAGCATTTT
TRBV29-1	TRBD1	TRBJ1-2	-	CSAFFDRVPYGYTF	TGCAGCGCCTTCTTTGACAGGGTCCCATATGGCTACACCTTC
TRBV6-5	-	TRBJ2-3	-	CASPQRDTQYF	TGTGCCAGCCCCCAGCGTGATACGCAGTATTTT
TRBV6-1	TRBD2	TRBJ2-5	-	CASSESLAGETQYF	TGTGCCAGCAGTGAAAGTTTAGCGGGAGAGACCCAGTACTTC
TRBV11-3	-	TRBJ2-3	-	CASSLDYRVRTDTQYF	TGTGCCAGCAGCTTAGATTACAGGGTACGCACAGATACGCAGTATTTT
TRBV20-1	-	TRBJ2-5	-	CSASNRDMWYF	TGCAGTGCTTCTAACCGGGACATGTGGTACTTC
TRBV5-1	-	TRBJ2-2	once	CASSSYTGELFF	TGCGCCAGCAGCTCCTACACCGGGGAGCTGTTTTTT
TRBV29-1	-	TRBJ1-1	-	CSVVPVNTEAFF	TGCAGCGTTGTTCCAGTGAACACTGAAGCTTTCTTT
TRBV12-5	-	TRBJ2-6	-	CASGPGSTLSGANVLTF	TGTGCTAGTGGCCCAGGGTCGACCCTCTCTGGGGCCAACGTCCTGACTTTC
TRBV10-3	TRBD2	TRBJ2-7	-	CAIKGPGGSYEQYF	TGTGCCATCAAAGGACCGGGGGGGTCCTACGAGCAGTACTTC
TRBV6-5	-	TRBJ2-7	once	CASSYGDIYYEQYF	TGTGCCAGCAGTTACGGGGACATATACTACGAGCAGTACTTC